This T cell receptor beta chain is from a study of cytomegalovirus exposure and HLA in healthy donors. About the research overall: The Caucasian-associated ancestry cluster held roughly 81% of a few hundred genotyped donors.

Use of 60 Vbeta and 13 Jbeta primers characterized the PCR. Profiling relied on immunoSEQ multiplex PCR, and the TCRdb table lists in-frame clones only, not all of them. Among 95,000 to 100,000 clones listed, roughly 74% were seen once. This CDR3 has 15 residues. The germline V gene encodes CDR1 SGHRS and CDR2 YFSETQ. V lost 3 bases and J lost 2; bases outside the gene matches: 5. About this clone: Its target is unknown.

Study results and limitations: Most TCR sequences proved rare, with some public TCRs found in many donors. Investigators reported 150 to 200 TCR beta chains as tied to cytomegalovirus.

The V and J genes are TRBV5-1 and TRBJ2-7; 10 nucleotides agree with TRBD2. The TCR originated in a woman in her thirties or forties in good health and CMV-seronegative. Sequences were obtained from PBMCs. CDR3 nucleotides: TGCGCCAGCAGCTCTGAAGCGGGAGGGCCCTACGAGCAGTACTTC. Translating it yields CASSSEAGGPYEQYF.